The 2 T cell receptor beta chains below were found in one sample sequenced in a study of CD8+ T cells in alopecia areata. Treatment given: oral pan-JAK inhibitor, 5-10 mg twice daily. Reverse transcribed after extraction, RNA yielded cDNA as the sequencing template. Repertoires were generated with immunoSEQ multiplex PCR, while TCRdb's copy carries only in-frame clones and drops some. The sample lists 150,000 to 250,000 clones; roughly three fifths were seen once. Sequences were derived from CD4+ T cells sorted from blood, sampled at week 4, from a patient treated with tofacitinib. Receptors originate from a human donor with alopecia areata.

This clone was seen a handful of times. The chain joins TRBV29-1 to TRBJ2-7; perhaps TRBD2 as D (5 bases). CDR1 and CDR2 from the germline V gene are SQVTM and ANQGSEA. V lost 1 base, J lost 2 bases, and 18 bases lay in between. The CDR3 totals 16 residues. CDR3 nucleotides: TGCAGCGTTGAAGCGAGAGGGCTAAAGGACGCCTACGAGCAGTACTTC. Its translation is CSVEARGLKDAYEQYF.

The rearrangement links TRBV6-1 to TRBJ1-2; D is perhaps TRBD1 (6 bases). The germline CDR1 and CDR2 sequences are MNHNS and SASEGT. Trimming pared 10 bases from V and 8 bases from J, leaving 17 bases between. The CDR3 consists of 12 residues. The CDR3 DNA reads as TGTGCCATAAGGGCGGACCAGGGGGGCTACACCTTC. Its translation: CAIRADQGGYTF.